This TCR beta chain was sequenced in a study of neurological immune-mediated disorders (dated 2019 in TCRdb). Background on the whole study: Among the roughly 34 multiple sclerosis patients, relapsing-remitting MS was present in about 31 and secondary progressive MS was present in 3. Peripheral blood TCR-beta repertoires from patients with HTLV-I-associated myelopathy (HAM/TSP), patients with multiple sclerosis, and healthy controls were compared in the study using UMI-based sequencing. Each longitudinal HAM/TSP and healthy donor was sampled at 3 time-points spaced at roughly 3-40 month intervals. The cohort included 60 to 70 subjects: approximately 15 with HAM/TSP, roughly 34 with multiple sclerosis, and 20 or so healthy controls. Longitudinal samples, technical triplicates and paired sorted CD4+ and CD8+ T-cell subsets, alongside PBMC samples, were included among the approximately 110 TCR-beta libraries.

For this chain, trimming is 7 bases at the V end and 4 bases at the J end, and the number of junction bases without a gene match is 11. The CDR3 goes from the cysteine to the phenylalanine over 16 residues. The only DNA kept is the CDR3, 48 bases in frame from the first base. CDR1 and CDR2, looked up from the germline V gene (reference sequence), are SEHNR and FQNEAQ. General conclusions and limits of the study: The highest TCR clonal expansion was observed in HAM/TSP patients, whereas the lowest was observed in MS patients, even when compared with healthy controls. Expanded clones from different subjects shared no identical CDR3 amino acid sequences, which suggests that TCR-beta repertoires were private in all groups. No clinical or MRI features were associated with the MS cluster, and the authors said that larger cohorts are needed. Phylogenetic analysis grouped repertoires from 18 of 34 MS patients into a cluster of related CDR3 sequences, suggesting a possible repertoire-level signature.

To synthesize cDNA, template-switch 5'RACE was performed with a primer carrying a 10-nucleotide random unique molecular identifier so that each TCR transcript was tagged. Every sequencing run yielded over 170 million TCR-beta sequences covering 15-18 subjects. The RNeasy kit was used for extraction of total RNA. The KAPA Real-time Library Amplification kit was used to amplify TCR-beta VDJ regions with primers targeting the TCR constant region and the 5'RACE anchor. A first PCR added sample indexes and Illumina adaptors, after which a second PCR increased the library yield. The roughly 650 bp TCR product was size-selected on a 2% E-gel SizeSelection system after Ampure bead purification. Before pooling, library quality was checked on a Bioanalyzer, concentration was measured with Qubit, and libraries were quantified with the Kapa Library Quantification kit. An Illumina HiSeq 2500 sequenced the libraries paired-end 2 x 150 bp. To increase sequence diversity, about 23-32% phiX was spiked into each library pool. On the study's bioinformatics: The quality-filtered reads were processed with the UMI-based MiGEC pipeline, whose error correction step removed more than 80% of the raw TCR sequences. IMGT germline references were used for aligning VDJ genes, and each clonotype was defined as a unique CDR3 amino acid sequence together with its V-J genes. Clonal expansion, Shannon diversity and CDR3 relatedness (CalcPairwiseDistances, ClusterSamples) were evaluated with VDJtools, and phylogenetic trees were built with CLCbio workbench. Clones with at least 8 unique UMIs were defined as expanded, with this threshold being based on coefficient-of-variation modelling across technical triplicates. Through fastp at Q25 and MiXCR, TCRdb rebuilt clones from the public reads, retaining in-frame beta chains. Entries are consolidated by CDR3 protein sequence, retaining the most common genes and DNA. These V and J calls are TCRdb output, not the study's own analysis. In this sample the table shows approximately 89,000 distinct CDR3 sequences, about 4% of which occur a single time. The biggest ten clones account for 5% to 6% of the sample.

This clonotype has at least ten counts. Which antigen it targets is not known. The input lacks base qualities; no much larger clone sits a single base away. The sample's time point label, decoded: longitudinal time-point 3. Unsorted PBMC libraries were generated from 2 million PBMCs stored in RNAlater at -80 °C until RNA extraction. Multiple sclerosis patients were enrolled in a US clinical protocol under which disease progression was evaluated by magnetic resonance imaging. Peripheral blood underwent Ficoll-Hypaque density gradient centrifugation to isolate PBMCs, which were then cryopreserved in liquid nitrogen.

The specimen was PBMCs. The rearranged chain carries TRBV7-9 and TRBJ2-7; 12 bases in between match TRBD1. The source of this sequence is a woman aged 55-69 years with multiple sclerosis. The bases read TGTGCCAGCACACCTCCGGGACAGGGGGCTGTTTACGAGCAGTACTTC. It translates to CASTPPGQGAVYEQYF.